A selection of T cell receptor beta chains follows, all from one sample in a study of blood T cell repertoires in COVID-19. Clones were sequenced by immunoSEQ multiplex PCR, and TCRdb holds only the in-frame ones, with some missing. The sample includes hundreds of thousands of clones, around nine tenths seen only once; the top ten take 6% to 7%. The sequencing sample was made of PBMCs or T cells enriched from blood (not recorded which). The receptors stem from a woman aged 40 to 50 who had recovered from COVID-19. The CDR3 runs from the conserved cysteine through the conserved F or W. Each record gives: V gene, D gene, J gene, clone size, CDR3 protein, CDR3 DNA. The D gene is left open where the match is weak. Size is omitted from some rows. Given values are once, few, many or a class for expanded clones.

V gene: TRBV6-4; D gene: TRBD2; J gene: TRBJ2-1; clone size: -; CDR3 protein: CASSAGTSAHNEQFF; CDR3 DNA: TGTGCCAGCAGCGCCGGGACTAGCGCCCACAATGAGCAGTTCTTC
V gene: TRBV19; D gene: -; J gene: TRBJ2-1; clone size: -; CDR3 protein: CASSIAGAYNEQFF; CDR3 DNA: TGTGCCAGTAGTATAGCGGGGGCCTACAATGAGCAGTTCTTC
V gene: TRBV11-2; D gene: -; J gene: TRBJ2-2; clone size: -; CDR3 protein: CASSPERAGAGELFF; CDR3 DNA: TGTGCCAGCAGCCCAGAGAGGGCCGGTGCCGGGGAGCTGTTTTTT
V gene: TRBV28; D gene: TRBD1; J gene: TRBJ1-2; clone size: -; CDR3 protein: CASRLNRGNYGYTF; CDR3 DNA: TGTGCCAGCAGATTAAACAGGGGTAACTATGGCTACACCTTC
V gene: TRBV10-3; D gene: -; J gene: TRBJ1-2; clone size: -; CDR3 protein: CAPGGGREHGYTF; CDR3 DNA: TGTGCTCCCGGCGGGGGCAGGGAGCACGGCTACACCTTC
V gene: TRBV6-1; D gene: -; J gene: TRBJ2-4; clone size: -; CDR3 protein: CASSGADLAKNIQYF; CDR3 DNA: TGTGCCAGCAGTGGAGCGGACTTAGCCAAAAACATTCAGTACTTC
V gene: TRBV27; D gene: TRBD2; J gene: TRBJ2-1; clone size: few; CDR3 protein: CASSRLAGLAEQFF; CDR3 DNA: TGTGCCAGCAGCCGACTAGCGGGATTGGCTGAGCAGTTCTTC
V gene: TRBV11-2; D gene: -; J gene: TRBJ2-7; clone size: -; CDR3 protein: CASSYGAWQGGLADYEQYF; CDR3 DNA: TGTGCCAGCAGCTACGGCGCCTGGCAGGGCGGTCTCGCGGACTACGAGCAGTACTTC
V gene: TRBV29-1; D gene: -; J gene: TRBJ2-1; clone size: -; CDR3 protein: CSVASGMGEQFF; CDR3 DNA: TGCAGCGTTGCATCGGGGATGGGTGAGCAGTTCTTC
V gene: TRBV7-6; D gene: -; J gene: TRBJ1-1; clone size: -; CDR3 protein: CASSAGKNTEAFF; CDR3 DNA: TGTGCCAGCAGCGCAGGGAAGAACACTGAAGCTTTCTTT
V gene: TRBV7-7; D gene: -; J gene: TRBJ2-1; clone size: -; CDR3 protein: CASSLAPSSYNEQFF; CDR3 DNA: TGTGCTAGCAGCTTAGCCCCCTCCTCCTACAATGAGCAGTTCTTC
V gene: TRBV28; D gene: -; J gene: TRBJ2-7; clone size: -; CDR3 protein: CASSLLALAEQYF; CDR3 DNA: TGTGCCAGCAGTTTATTGGCCCTAGCGGAGCAGTACTTC
V gene: TRBV7-9; D gene: TRBD2; J gene: TRBJ2-1; clone size: few; CDR3 protein: CASSFPLSGSSYNEQFF; CDR3 DNA: TGTGCCAGCAGTTTCCCCCTGAGCGGGAGCTCCTACAATGAGCAGTTCTTC
V gene: TRBV7-2; D gene: -; J gene: TRBJ1-2; clone size: -; CDR3 protein: CAGGGGYGYTF; CDR3 DNA: TGTGCCGGGGGGGGAGGCTATGGCTACACCTTC
V gene: TRBV6-1; D gene: -; J gene: TRBJ1-4; clone size: -; CDR3 protein: CASSDPRGGPGEKLFF; CDR3 DNA: TGTGCCAGCAGTGACCCGAGGGGGGGTCCAGGTGAAAAACTGTTTTTT
V gene: TRBV12-5; D gene: -; J gene: TRBJ1-1; clone size: -; CDR3 protein: CASGLTALNTEAFF; CDR3 DNA: TGTGCTAGTGGTTTGACAGCACTGAACACTGAAGCTTTCTTT
V gene: TRBV10-3; D gene: -; J gene: TRBJ1-2; clone size: once; CDR3 protein: CAISEQNYGYTF; CDR3 DNA: TGTGCCATCAGTGAACAGAACTATGGCTACACCTTC
V gene: TRBV25-1; D gene: TRBD1; J gene: TRBJ1-1; clone size: few; CDR3 protein: CASGGQGSTEAFF; CDR3 DNA: TGTGCCAGCGGAGGACAGGGCTCCACTGAAGCTTTCTTT
V gene: TRBV3-1/TRBV3-2; D gene: -; J gene: TRBJ1-2; clone size: -; CDR3 protein: CASSPWAGANYGYTF; CDR3 DNA: TGTGCCAGCAGCCCGTGGGCGGGGGCTAACTATGGCTACACCTTC
V gene: TRBV24-1; D gene: TRBD2; J gene: TRBJ2-5; clone size: -; CDR3 protein: CATSPSGRATRETQYF; CDR3 DNA: TGTGCCACCAGTCCTAGCGGGAGGGCCACCCGGGAGACCCAGTACTTC
V gene: TRBV24-1; D gene: -; J gene: TRBJ2-7; clone size: -; CDR3 protein: CATSETVGSSYEQYF; CDR3 DNA: TGTGCCACCAGTGAGACCGTAGGGAGCTCCTACGAGCAGTACTTC
V gene: TRBV27; D gene: -; J gene: TRBJ1-2; clone size: -; CDR3 protein: CASSLKPLGGYGYTF; CDR3 DNA: TGTGCCAGCAGTTTAAAACCCCTAGGGGGCTATGGCTACACCTTC
V gene: TRBV7-3; D gene: TRBD2; J gene: TRBJ2-1; clone size: -; CDR3 protein: CASSLRGGREHNEQFF; CDR3 DNA: TGTGCCAGCAGCTTACGGGGCGGGAGGGAACACAATGAGCAGTTCTTC
V gene: TRBV2; D gene: TRBD2; J gene: TRBJ2-1; clone size: -; CDR3 protein: CASRRGLAGGPYNEQFF; CDR3 DNA: TGTGCCAGCAGGAGGGGACTAGCGGGAGGACCCTACAATGAGCAGTTCTTC
V gene: TRBV7-2; D gene: TRBD1; J gene: TRBJ2-5; clone size: -; CDR3 protein: CASSKDRGRRETQYF; CDR3 DNA: TGTGCCAGCAGCAAGGACAGGGGGCGGAGGGAGACCCAGTACTTC
V gene: TRBV2; D gene: TRBD1; J gene: TRBJ2-7; clone size: -; CDR3 protein: CASALDRGPYEQYF; CDR3 DNA: TGTGCCAGCGCCCTAGACAGGGGGCCCTACGAGCAGTACTTC
V gene: TRBV4-1; D gene: -; J gene: TRBJ2-1; clone size: -; CDR3 protein: CASSARGTYNEQFF; CDR3 DNA: TGCGCCAGCAGCGCCAGGGGCACCTACAATGAGCAGTTCTTC
V gene: TRBV30; D gene: TRBD2; J gene: TRBJ2-7; clone size: -; CDR3 protein: CASEKRWTSGSSYEQYF; CDR3 DNA: TGTGCCTCAGAAAAACGGTGGACTAGCGGGAGTAGCTACGAGCAGTACTTC
V gene: TRBV5-1; D gene: TRBD1; J gene: TRBJ2-5; clone size: -; CDR3 protein: CASSLITGEYETQYF; CDR3 DNA: TGCGCCAGCAGCTTGATAACAGGGGAGTATGAGACCCAGTACTTC
V gene: TRBV7-8; D gene: -; J gene: TRBJ1-1; clone size: -; CDR3 protein: CASSLRRGTEAFF; CDR3 DNA: TGTGCCAGCAGCTTACGAAGGGGAACTGAAGCTTTCTTT
V gene: TRBV28; D gene: TRBD2; J gene: TRBJ2-7; clone size: -; CDR3 protein: CASRGGLHEQYF; CDR3 DNA: TGTGCCAGCCGGGGGGGGCTCCACGAGCAGTACTTC
V gene: TRBV3-1/TRBV3-2; D gene: -; J gene: TRBJ1-1; clone size: -; CDR3 protein: CASSQDQGRNTEAFF; CDR3 DNA: TGTGCCAGCAGCCAAGATCAAGGGAGGAACACTGAAGCTTTCTTT
V gene: TRBV7-2; D gene: -; J gene: TRBJ2-2; clone size: -; CDR3 protein: CASSLVHRGGAGELFF; CDR3 DNA: TGTGCCAGCAGCTTAGTTCACAGGGGAGGAGCCGGGGAGCTGTTTTTT
V gene: TRBV2; D gene: -; J gene: TRBJ1-5; clone size: -; CDR3 protein: CASRGGINQPQHF; CDR3 DNA: TGTGCCAGCAGGGGAGGTATCAATCAGCCCCAGCATTTT
V gene: TRBV18; D gene: TRBD2; J gene: TRBJ2-2; clone size: few; CDR3 protein: CASSPATSGRASGELFF; CDR3 DNA: TGTGCCAGCTCACCAGCGACTAGCGGGAGGGCCTCCGGGGAGCTGTTTTTT
V gene: TRBV18; D gene: -; J gene: TRBJ2-7; clone size: -; CDR3 protein: CASSPGTAYEQYF; CDR3 DNA: TGTGCCAGCTCACCGGGCACAGCCTACGAGCAGTACTTC
V gene: TRBV2; D gene: -; J gene: TRBJ1-5; clone size: -; CDR3 protein: CASSDSRQNQPQHF; CDR3 DNA: TGTGCCAGCAGTGACAGTCGACAAAATCAGCCCCAGCATTTT
V gene: TRBV7-2; D gene: TRBD2; J gene: TRBJ2-3; clone size: -; CDR3 protein: CASSFTRLAGRGGTDTQYF; CDR3 DNA: TGTGCCAGCAGCTTCACTCGCCTAGCGGGAAGGGGAGGCACAGATACGCAGTATTTT
V gene: TRBV5-1; D gene: TRBD2; J gene: TRBJ2-1; clone size: -; CDR3 protein: CASSLGLAGSVDEQFF; CDR3 DNA: TGCGCCAGCAGCCTGGGACTAGCCGGTTCGGTTGATGAGCAGTTCTTC
V gene: TRBV6-2/TRBV6-3; D gene: TRBD2; J gene: TRBJ2-1; clone size: once; CDR3 protein: CASSYSLLAGGLNEQFF; CDR3 DNA: TGTGCCAGCAGTTACTCCCTACTAGCGGGAGGACTCAATGAGCAGTTCTTC
V gene: TRBV28; D gene: -; J gene: TRBJ1-2; clone size: -; CDR3 protein: CASSPGGRWGYTF; CDR3 DNA: TGTGCCAGCAGTCCGGGGGGGCGATGGGGCTACACCTTC
V gene: TRBV5-1; D gene: TRBD1; J gene: TRBJ2-7; clone size: -; CDR3 protein: CASSFGQGAGEQYF; CDR3 DNA: TGCGCCAGCAGCTTCGGACAGGGGGCGGGCGAGCAGTACTTC
V gene: TRBV15; D gene: TRBD2; J gene: TRBJ2-7; clone size: -; CDR3 protein: CATSRELAGEDHEQYF; CDR3 DNA: TGTGCCACCAGCAGGGAACTAGCGGGAGAGGATCACGAGCAGTACTTC
V gene: TRBV7-2; D gene: TRBD1; J gene: TRBJ1-2; clone size: -; CDR3 protein: CASSSGQSYYGYTF; CDR3 DNA: TGTGCCAGCAGCTCGGGACAGAGCTACTATGGCTACACCTTC
V gene: TRBV7-9; D gene: -; J gene: TRBJ2-2; clone size: -; CDR3 protein: CASSSETGVRNTGELFF; CDR3 DNA: TGTGCCAGCAGCTCAGAGACAGGCGTGCGTAACACCGGGGAGCTGTTTTTT
V gene: TRBV28; D gene: TRBD2; J gene: TRBJ2-1; clone size: -; CDR3 protein: CASSLASASGSYNEQFF; CDR3 DNA: TGTGCCAGCAGTTTGGCATCGGCTAGCGGGAGCTACAATGAGCAGTTCTTC
V gene: TRBV2; D gene: TRBD1; J gene: TRBJ2-3; clone size: -; CDR3 protein: CASSADRGRDTQYF; CDR3 DNA: TGTGCCAGCAGCGCTGACAGGGGAAGGGATACGCAGTATTTT
V gene: TRBV6-5; D gene: TRBD1; J gene: TRBJ1-5; clone size: -; CDR3 protein: CASSRTGGGRQPQHF; CDR3 DNA: TGTGCCAGCAGCCGTACAGGGGGAGGCCGTCAGCCCCAGCATTTT
V gene: TRBV2; D gene: TRBD1; J gene: TRBJ1-1; clone size: -; CDR3 protein: CASRPRQGGNTEAFF; CDR3 DNA: TGTGCCAGCAGACCCAGACAGGGGGGGAACACTGAAGCTTTCTTT
V gene: TRBV6-6; D gene: TRBD1; J gene: TRBJ1-1; clone size: -; CDR3 protein: CASSSPGTGSRGAFF; CDR3 DNA: TGTGCCAGCAGTTCCCCCGGGACAGGGTCAAGGGGAGCTTTCTTT
V gene: TRBV13; D gene: -; J gene: TRBJ2-7; clone size: -; CDR3 protein: CASSESGRPYEQYF; CDR3 DNA: TGTGCCAGCAGCGAGTCAGGTCGCCCCTACGAGCAGTACTTC
V gene: TRBV28; D gene: TRBD2; J gene: TRBJ2-1; clone size: once; CDR3 protein: CASSNGGSGTNEQFF; CDR3 DNA: TGTGCCAGCAGCAACGGGGGTAGCGGGACCAATGAGCAGTTCTTC
V gene: TRBV19; D gene: TRBD1; J gene: TRBJ1-2; clone size: once; CDR3 protein: CASSSPGQGPVVGYTF; CDR3 DNA: TGTGCCAGTAGTTCCCCGGGACAGGGTCCTGTGGTTGGCTACACCTTC
V gene: TRBV2; D gene: -; J gene: TRBJ2-1; clone size: -; CDR3 protein: CDKNGGHNEQFF; CDR3 DNA: TGTGACAAAAACGGGGGACACAATGAGCAGTTCTTC